Given below is one TCR beta chain in context. The CDR3 runs to 14 residues. Germline V lookup: CDR1 SGHDT, CDR2 YYEEEE. V trimming: 6 bases; J trimming: 0 bases; junction bases outside the gene matches: 4. Clones were sequenced by immunoSEQ multiplex PCR, and TCRdb holds only the in-frame ones, with some missing. The repertoire holds over 120,000 clones, with about three quarters as singletons. This sample is part of a study of blood T cell repertoires in COVID-19. About the study: Specimens from acute and convalescent COVID-19 originated in the United States, Italy and Spain.

The V and J genes are TRBV5-6 and TRBJ1-1, with 8 bases aligning to TRBD1. Sequenced sample: peripheral blood. The TCR originated in a woman older than 75 with active or convalescent COVID-19. DNA for the CDR3: TGTGCCAGCACCAGGGACAGGATGAACACTGAAGCTTTCTTT. This codes for CASTRDRMNTEAFF.